Below are 26 T cell receptor beta chains sequenced from a single sample in a study of blood T cell repertoires in COVID-19. TCRdb's copy holds only in-frame clones and misses some; the assay was immunoSEQ multiplex PCR. The sample carries approximately 300,000 clones, more than 90% recorded once. Source material: PBMCs or T cells enriched from blood (not recorded which). These receptor sequences come from a woman aged 25 to 45 who had been exposed to COVID-19.

The rearrangement links TRBV5-1 to TRBJ1-4; D possibly corresponds to TRBD1 (5 bases). The CDR3 has 14 residues. The V and J ends lost 4 bases and 4 bases respectively, with 11 bases between them. The germline V gene encodes CDR1 SGHRS and CDR2 YFSETQ. This CDR3 is CASSPGRGNEKLFF. The CDR3 DNA follows: TGCGCCAGCAGCCCAGGGAGGGGTAATGAAAAACTGTTTTTT.

The J gene is TRBJ2-1, the V gene TRBV4-2, with D unresolved. Germline loops: CDR1 LGHNA, CDR2 YNFKEQ. The length of the CDR3 is 15 residues. Trimming took off 0 bases at V and 2 bases at J, with 8 bases between the two ends. This chain's CDR3 is CASSQDGGPYNEQFF. CDR3 bases: TGTGCCAGCAGCCAAGATGGTGGGCCCTACAATGAGCAGTTCTTC.

The chain recombines TRBV11-2 with TRBJ2-1, with 13 bases that match TRBD2. The CDR3 runs to 16 residues. The V gene end was trimmed by 2 bases and the J gene end by 5 bases; junction bases not matched to a gene: 3. CDR1 and CDR2 from the germline V gene are SGHAT and FQNNGV. CDR3 sequence reads: CASSLITSGGDNEQFF. CDR3 nucleotides: TGTGCCAGCAGCTTAATAACTAGCGGGGGGGACAATGAGCAGTTCTTC.

This clone has a handful of counts. The CDR3 protein is CASSLASTGTNQPQHF. The CDR3 DNA is TGTGCCAGCAGCTTAGCCTCGACAGGTACCAATCAGCCCCAGCATTTT. The rearrangement links TRBV7-2 to TRBJ1-5; D may be TRBD1 (6 bases). In germline, CDR1 is SGHTA, CDR2 FQGNSA. This CDR3 has 16 amino acids. V was trimmed by 0 bases and J by 3 bases, leaving 12 bases between them.

J is TRBJ1-6 and V is TRBV7-6; D unresolved. V lost 1 base and J lost 13, with 8 bases in between. The CDR3 spans 12 residues. Germline CDR1 is SGHVS and CDR2 is FNYEAQ. The CDR3 DNA follows: TGTGCCAGCAGCTTAGAATTGGGCCCCCTCCACTTT. Translation: CASSLELGPLHF.

This rearrangement joins TRBV3-1 (or the pseudogene TRBV3-2) to TRBJ1-2; no reliable D call. This CDR3 has 13 amino acids. Germline V gene sequence: CDR1 LGHDT, CDR2 YNNKEL (reference sequence). V gave up 2 bases and J gave up 4 bases, with 8 bases separating them. CDR3 residues: CASSQNGGYGYTF. CDR3 coding DNA: TGTGCCAGCAGCCAAAACGGCGGCTATGGCTACACCTTC.

The rearrangement uses TRBV14 and TRBJ1-5; TRBD1 matches at 10 bases. Looked up from germline, CDR1 is SGHDN and CDR2 is FVKESK. With 2 bases clipped from V and 4 bases from J, the junction kept 2 bases outside the gene matches. The CDR3 spans 15 residues. The CDR3 region has the DNA TGTGCCAGCAGCCAACCGGACAGGGGGAATCAGCCCCAGCATTTT. Protein sequence: CASSQPDRGNQPQHF.

The chain joins TRBV7-9 to TRBJ1-2, with TRBD1 as a possible D gene (5 bases). V was pared by 5 bases and J by 7 bases, with 14 bases between. The germline V gene has CDR1 SEHNR and CDR2 FQNEAQ (reference sequence). The CDR3 length is 13 residues. CDR3 nucleotides: TGTGCCAGCAGCCCTGACAGCCCCCGTGGCTACACCTTC. It codes for CASSPDSPRGYTF.

The rearrangement uses TRBV5-1 and TRBJ2-7; D is unresolved. Deletions cut 0 bases from V and 4 bases from J, with 14 bases between. There are 15 residues in the CDR3. The germline CDR1 and CDR2 sequences are SGHRS and YFSETQ. CDR3 sequence reads: CASSLASGLMYEQYF. Written as DNA, the CDR3 is TGCGCCAGCAGCTTGGCCTCTGGTCTAATGTACGAGCAGTACTTC.

V gene TRBV6-5 combines with J gene TRBJ1-2, with TRBD1 as a possible D gene (5 bases). The germline V gene has CDR1 MNHEY and CDR2 SVGAGI. The CDR3 sequence is 12 residues long. V was cut by 4 bases and J by 13 bases, with 16 bases left in between. Written as DNA, the CDR3 is TGTGCCAGCAGTTCCTTCGACAGTGCGTTCACCTTC. It specifies CASSSFDSAFTF.

In DNA form, the CDR3 reads TGTGCCAGCAGCTTGGACGCGGGACCCAATGAAAAACTGTTTTTT. The encoded protein is CASSLDAGPNEKLFF. This chain connects TRBV5-4 to TRBJ1-4, with TRBD1 as a possible D gene (5 bases). Germline lookup yields CDR1 SGHNT and CDR2 YYREEE (reference sequence). This CDR3 region has 15 residues. V gave up 0 bases and J gave up 5 bases, with 11 bases separating them.

The chain employs TRBV9 and TRBJ2-3, with 8 bases aligning to TRBD2. CDR3 size: 16 residues. Trimming took 0 bases from V and 1 from J; bases not matched to a gene: 4. CDR1 SGDLS and CDR2 YYNGEE come from the germline V gene. CDR3 sequence (DNA): TGTGCCAGCAGCGTAGCGGGGGGGGATGGCACAGATACGCAGTATTTT. Translated, it gives CASSVAGGDGTDTQYF.

This clone has just one count. CDR3 coding DNA: TGTGCCAGCTCACCCAGGGCAGAGGGCTACACCTTC. Translated: CASSPRAEGYTF. The V gene is TRBV18, the J gene TRBJ1-2; D perhaps matches TRBD1 (5 bases). Germline V gene sequence: CDR1 KGHSH, CDR2 LQKENI. The CDR3 is 12 residues long. Trimming took 3 bases from V and 8 from J, leaving 10 bases between them.

The rearrangement joins TRBV27 to TRBJ2-1; the match to TRBD2 covers 9 bases. V shed 5 bases and J 5 bases; nucleotides not matched to a gene: 10. CDR1 is MNHEY and CDR2 is SMNVEV in the germline V gene (reference sequence). The CDR3 loop spans 16 amino acids. In DNA, the CDR3 is TGTGCCAGCAGTCCCTATAGCGGGGGACTCAACAATGAGCAGTTCTTC. Protein product: CASSPYSGGLNNEQFF.

V usage is TRBV5-5 and J usage is TRBJ1-6; D might be TRBD1 (5 bases). This CDR3 comprises 15 residues. V was shortened by 0 bases and J by 6 bases, with 10 bases between the two germline ends. Germline loops: CDR1 SGHKS, CDR2 YYEKEE (reference sequence). The CDR3 here is CASSLGTPTNSPLHF. CDR3 in DNA: TGTGCCAGCAGCTTGGGGACACCGACTAATTCACCCCTCCACTTT.

The chain links TRBV7-9 to TRBJ2-1; maybe TRBD2 (6 bases). Per the germline V gene, CDR1 is SEHNR and CDR2 is FQNEAQ (reference sequence). Trimming took 8 bases from V and 3 from J, leaving 11 bases between them. The CDR3 length is 13 residues. For the CDR3, the DNA is TGTGCCAGCTGTCCGGGGGTCTACAATGAGCAGTTCTTC. Translation gives CASCPGVYNEQFF.

The J gene is TRBJ1-5, the V gene TRBV5-8; D gene unclear. The CDR3 consists of 13 residues. From germline, CDR1 is SGHTS and CDR2 YDEGEE. The V end lost 6 bases, the J end lost 3 bases, and 10 bases lay between the germline ends. The CDR3 spells CASNDILNQPQHF. In nucleotides, the CDR3 is TGTGCCAGCAACGACATTCTCAATCAGCCCCAGCATTTT.

The gene calls are TRBV6-5 and TRBJ2-7; TRBD1 might be the D (6 bases). Trimming removed 4 bases from V and 5 bases from J, with 6 bases in between. CDR3 length: 11 amino acids. Germline V gene lookup returns CDR1 MNHEY and CDR2 SVGAGI. In DNA, the CDR3 is TGTGCCAGCAGTTCAGGGGACGAGCAGTACTTC. Protein sequence: CASSSGDEQYF.

This clone has only one observation. The rearrangement uses TRBV28 and TRBJ2-7; no firm D call. The germline gives CDR1 MDHEN, CDR2 SYDVKM. Trimming cost V 6 bases and J 1 base, with 10 bases left between them. The CDR3 sequence is 13 residues long. The CDR3: CASSESRSYEQYF. The CDR3 DNA sequence: TGTGCCAGCAGCGAATCCAGGTCCTACGAGCAGTACTTC.

This chain links TRBV24-1 with TRBJ1-2, with a possible D match to TRBD1 (6 bases). The V and J ends lost 4 bases and 4 bases respectively, with 18 bases between them. Germline loops: CDR1 KGHDR, CDR2 SFDVKD. The CDR3 is 16 amino acids. The CDR3 sequence: CATSEGGQPTSYGYTF. CDR3 DNA: TGTGCCACCAGTGAAGGTGGACAGCCAACCTCCTATGGCTACACCTTC.

This clone was counted once. V is TRBV9 and J is TRBJ2-1; no clear D. CDR1 is SGDLS, CDR2 YYNGEE, per germline. The CDR3 spans 11 residues. Deletions cut 2 bases from V and 6 bases from J, with 3 bases between. CDR3: CASSVLNEQFF. The CDR3 coding sequence is TGTGCCAGCAGCGTCCTCAATGAGCAGTTCTTC.

The rearrangement uses TRBV7-6 and TRBJ2-7, with 7 bases matching TRBD1. Per the germline V gene, CDR1 is SGHVS and CDR2 is FNYEAQ. The CDR3 length is 16 residues. Trimming at V came to 2 bases and at J to 5 bases, leaving 12 bases not matched to a gene. The CDR3 reads CASSLRPRQGRNEQYF. The CDR3 nucleotides read TGTGCCAGCAGCTTACGTCCCCGACAGGGTAGGAACGAGCAGTACTTC.

The chain carries TRBV5-1 and TRBJ1-1, with a possible D match to TRBD1 (6 bases). Germline values: CDR1 SGHRS, CDR2 YFSETQ. The length of the CDR3 is 16 residues. The V end lost 4 bases, the J end lost 3 bases, and 19 bases lay between the germline ends. CDR3 nucleotide sequence: TGCGCCAGCAGCCCTACGAACAGGGTGAGTGACACTGAAGCTTTCTTT. It encodes CASSPTNRVSDTEAFF.

V and J are TRBV29-1 and TRBJ2-4; 9 nucleotides line up with TRBD1. The CDR3 sequence is 16 residues long. V shed 4 bases, J shed 0 bases, and the junction held 7 bases outside the gene matches. CDR1 SQVTM and CDR2 ANQGSEA come from the germline V gene. DNA for the CDR3: TGCAGCGTTGGGTTGGGGACAGGGATAGCCAAAAACATTCAGTACTTC. This translates into CSVGLGTGIAKNIQYF. Looking up the rest from reference TRBV29-1 and TRBJ2-4 gives the full variable domain: SAVISQKPSRDICQRGTSLTIQCQVDSQVTMMFWYRQQPGQSLTLIATANQGSEATYESGFVIDKFPISRPNLTFSTLTVSNMSPEDSSIYLCSVGLGTGIAKNIQYFGAGTRLSVL.

The chain uses TRBV24-1 and TRBJ2-3, with 7 bases lining up with TRBD2. The CDR3 is made up of 14 amino acids. Looked up from germline, CDR1 is KGHDR and CDR2 is SFDVKD. The junction had 8 bases not matched to a gene; V was cut back by 9 bases and J by 3 bases. The DNA of the CDR3 is TGTGCCACCGCGGTGGCTAGCGGAACAGATACGCAGTATTTT. Protein: CATAVASGTDTQYF.

This clone has a single count. This specimen includes other DNA sequences encoding the same CDR3. The rearrangement links TRBV5-1 to TRBJ2-5, with 8 bases matching TRBD1. The germline V gene has CDR1 SGHRS and CDR2 YFSETQ. J gave up 3 bases and V 0 bases, and 4 bases lay outside the gene matches. This CDR3 spans 15 amino acids. Here the CDR3 DNA reads TGCGCCAGCAGCTTGGCCGGGACAGGCGAAGAGACCCAGTACTTC. Its translation is CASSLAGTGEETQYF.